Listed here are 25 T cell receptor beta chains from one sample, sequenced in a study of blood T cell repertoires in COVID-19 (dated by TCRdb to 2020 to 2021). Library generation was performed with the immunoSEQ multiplex PCR assay. The source is immuneACCESS, and TCRdb retained only in-frame sequences with V and J called. Part of the clones is not carried over; for the studies checked, unresolved V genes explain less than half of this, and the remainder is unexplained. This sample is represented by under 200,000 clones; roughly 90% of them were singletons. Together, the top ten hold approximately 2.2% of the sample. Material for sequencing was peripheral blood. The receptors were sampled from a man younger than 35 with acute or convalescent COVID-19.

This sequence joins TRBV10-3 and TRBJ1-4, with D hard to call. The V gene's germline CDR1 is ENHRY and CDR2 SYGVKD. V was pared by 3 bases and J by 7 bases, with 15 bases between. This CDR3 has 15 residues. This chain's CDR3 is CAISELGPAGEKLFF. CDR3 nucleotides: TGTGCCATCAGTGAACTGGGCCCGGCGGGTGAAAAACTGTTTTTT.

This chain uses TRBV6-5 with TRBJ1-3; D unresolved. CDR1 and CDR2 (germline): MNHEY, SVGAGI. V dropped 7 bases and J dropped 2 bases, with 9 bases sitting between them. CDR3 length equals 13 residues. CDR3 residues: CASTMGAGNTIYF. CDR3 coding DNA: TGTGCCAGCACAATGGGAGCTGGAAACACCATATATTTT.

The rearrangement uses TRBV9 and TRBJ1-6; D is ambiguous. The CDR3 covers 16 residues. The V end lost 2 bases, the J end lost 7 bases, and 16 bases lay between the germline ends. CDR1 and CDR2 (germline): SGDLS, YYNGEE. Here the CDR3 DNA reads TGTGCCAGCAGCGTCTCTTCAGGCCCCGAGAATTCACCCCTCCACTTT. Amino acid sequence: CASSVSSGPENSPLHF.

The chain joins TRBV10-2 to TRBJ1-2; 10 bases fit TRBD1. Germline loops: CDR1 WSHSY, CDR2 SAAADI. J lost 6 bases, V lost 6 bases, and 7 bases had no gene match. The CDR3 sequence is 14 residues long. In DNA, the CDR3 is TGCGCCAGCAGCCTCTCCGGGACAGGGGATGGCTACACCTTC. The encoded protein is CASSLSGTGDGYTF.

CDR3 bases: TGTGCCAGCAGCCCTACCGGGACAGGGGCTTTCGGCTACACCTTC. This codes for CASSPTGTGAFGYTF. This chain connects TRBV7-8 to TRBJ1-2; 10 bases agree with TRBD1. Trimming at V came to 5 bases and at J to 8 bases, leaving 11 bases not matched to a gene. The CDR3 contains 15 residues. Germline V gene sequence: CDR1 SGHVS, CDR2 FQNEAQ.

The V call is TRBV4-1, the J call TRBJ1-1; a possible D gene is TRBD1 (5 bases). The germline V gene encodes CDR1 MGHRA and CDR2 YSYEKL. V gave up 3 bases and J gave up 3 bases, with 14 bases separating them. The CDR3 loop spans 15 amino acids. The CDR3, as DNA: TGCGCCAGCAGCCACGGGGGTGTCAGTTACACTGAAGCTTTCTTT. Translated: CASSHGGVSYTEAFF.

The V gene is TRBV10-2, the J gene TRBJ1-2, with 7 bases aligning to TRBD1. There are 14 residues in the CDR3. The germline V gene has CDR1 WSHSY and CDR2 SAAADI. J lost 4 bases, V lost 4 bases, and 6 bases had no gene match. The CDR3 protein is CASSARTGAYGYTF. The CDR3 DNA follows: TGCGCCAGCAGTGCACGGACAGGTGCCTATGGCTACACCTTC.

The chain joins TRBV5-1 to TRBJ2-1; D remains unclear. Germline V gene sequence: CDR1 SGHRS, CDR2 YFSETQ. Trimming removed 2 bases from V and 2 bases from J, with 11 bases in between. The CDR3 sequence is 15 residues long. CDR3 sequence: CASSFFGLTYNEQFF. The CDR3 DNA follows: TGCGCCAGCAGCTTTTTTGGGCTGACCTACAATGAGCAGTTCTTC.

The chain carries TRBV11-2 and TRBJ2-1; the D gene is possibly TRBD1 (5 bases). CDR1 and CDR2 from the germline V gene are SGHAT and FQNNGV. The CDR3 extends over 17 amino acids. Trimming left V 1 base short and J 0 bases short, with 13 bases between. CDR3 in amino acids: CASSLVASQGSYNEQFF. The CDR3 region has the DNA TGTGCCAGCAGCTTAGTCGCTAGTCAGGGCTCCTACAATGAGCAGTTCTTC. Using reference TRBV11-2 and TRBJ2-1 for the parts outside the CDR3, the full variable domain is EAGVAQSPRYKIIEKRQSVAFWCNPISGHATLYWYQQILGQGPKLLIQFQNNGVVDDSQLPKDRFSAERLKGVDSTLKIQPAKLEDSAVYLCASSLVASQGSYNEQFFGPGTRLTVL.

The rearrangement uses TRBV5-6 and TRBJ2-4, with 8 bases that match TRBD1. V shed 4 bases and J 8 bases; nucleotides not matched to a gene: 11. Germline-derived CDR1 and CDR2 are SGHDT and YYEEEE. This CDR3 is built from 15 residues. DNA for the CDR3: TGTGCCAGCAGCCCGGGACAGGCCTCAGGAGACATTCAGTACTTC. It encodes CASSPGQASGDIQYF.

V usage is TRBV15 and J usage is TRBJ2-5, with D perhaps matching TRBD1 (6 bases). Trimming left V 0 bases short and J 0 bases short, with 17 bases between. Germline V gene lookup returns CDR1 LNHNV and CDR2 YYDKDF (reference sequence). The CDR3 is 18 amino acids. The CDR3 reads CATSREKAGTSDQETQYF. The CDR3 nucleotides read TGTGCCACCAGCAGAGAAAAGGCCGGGACATCCGACCAAGAGACCCAGTACTTC. The variable domain in full, completed from reference TRBV15 and TRBJ2-5, reads DAMVIQNPRYQVTQFGKPVTLSCSQTLNHNVMYWYQQKSSQAPKLLFHYYDKDFNNEADTPDNFQSRRPNTSFCFLDIRSPGLGDTAMYLCATSREKAGTSDQETQYFGPGTRLLVL.

The chain uses TRBV6-5 and TRBJ2-1, with a tentative D call TRBD1 (6 bases). Looked up from germline, CDR1 is MNHEY and CDR2 is SVGAGI. Trimming cost V 7 bases and J 4 bases, with 14 bases left between them. The CDR3 extends over 14 amino acids. CDR3 nucleotides: TGTGCCAGCATGAGGGGGACCGCTTACAATGAGCAGTTCTTC. Protein: CASMRGTAYNEQFF.

This chain connects TRBV6-6 to TRBJ1-1; 7 bases match TRBD1. The ends lost 6 bases at V and 8 bases at J; junction bases unmatched: 15. Per the germline V gene, CDR1 is MNHNY and CDR2 is SVGAGI (reference sequence). This CDR3 comprises 15 residues. In nucleotides, the CDR3 is TGTGCCAGCAGCCAGACAGGGAGCGAGGGACGGGAAGCTTTCTTT. Its translation is CASSQTGSEGREAFF.

The J gene is TRBJ2-5, the V gene TRBV7-8, with D uncertain. Germline values: CDR1 SGHVS, CDR2 FQNEAQ. Deletions cut 1 base from V and 2 bases from J, with 8 bases between. This CDR3 is built from 14 residues. This CDR3 is CASSLVRQQETQYF. CDR3 bases: TGTGCCAGCAGCTTAGTCAGGCAACAAGAGACCCAGTACTTC. Full variable domain (rest looked up from reference TRBV7-8 and TRBJ2-5): GAGVSQSPRYKVAKRGQDVALRCDPISGHVSLFWYQQALGQGPEFLTYFQNEAQLDKSGLPSDRFFAERPEGSVSTLKIQRTQQEDSAVYLCASSLVRQQETQYFGPGTRLLVL.

The chain links TRBV7-9 to TRBJ1-6, with 9 nucleotides matching TRBD1. Per germline, CDR1 SEHNR and CDR2 FQNEAQ (reference sequence). Losses at the gene ends were 5 bases for V and 9 bases for J; bases not matched to a gene: 8. This CDR3 region has 15 residues. The CDR3 DNA reads as TGTGCCAGCAGCCCCGGACAGGGGACTGGTTCACCCCTCCACTTT. Translated: CASSPGQGTGSPLHF.

This clone was seen just once. The V call is TRBV4-1, the J call TRBJ1-4; 7 bases map to TRBD1. V shed 1 base and J 8 bases; nucleotides not matched to a gene: 7. The CDR3 loop spans 15 amino acids. The V gene's germline CDR1 is MGHRA and CDR2 YSYEKL. CDR3 sequence (DNA): TGCGCCAGCAGCCAAGGGGACAGAGACACAGAAAAACTGTTTTTT. This translates into CASSQGDRDTEKLFF.

The chain links TRBV2 to TRBJ2-5, with 9 bases that match TRBD2. V lost 8 bases to trimming and J lost 4 bases; unmatched junction nucleotides: 8. CDR1 SNHLY and CDR2 FYNNEI come from the germline V gene. The CDR3 sequence is 14 residues long. Written as DNA, the CDR3 is TGTGCCAGCTTTTTAGCGGGAGAGGTAGAGACCCAGTACTTC. This encodes CASFLAGEVETQYF.

Here the CDR3 reads CASSQEDGGHGFTDTQYF. CDR3 nucleotides: TGCGCCAGCAGCCAAGAAGATGGGGGCCACGGATTCACAGATACGCAGTATTTT. The gene calls are TRBV4-1 and TRBJ2-3; TRBD1 might be the D (6 bases). The V gene lost 0 bases and the J gene lost 2 bases, with 18 bases spanning the gap. The CDR3 has 18 residues. From germline, CDR1 is MGHRA and CDR2 YSYEKL.

CDR3 protein: CASSYSPSGRNEQYF. CDR3 DNA sequence: TGTGCCAGCAGTTACTCCCCTAGCGGGAGGAACGAGCAGTACTTC. J is TRBJ2-7 and V is TRBV6-2 or TRBV6-3; 11 bases fit TRBD2. The J segment lost 5 bases and the V segment lost 0 bases, leaving 3 bases of the junction unmatched. Germline CDR1 is MNHEY and CDR2 is SVGEGT. The CDR3 length is 15 residues.

The chain joins TRBV11-2 to TRBJ2-1; 8 positions match TRBD2. Germline CDR1 and CDR2: SGHAT and FQNNGV. V trimming: 5 bases; J trimming: 2 bases; junction bases outside the gene matches: 5. CDR3 length: 15 amino acids. CDR3 sequence (DNA): TGTGCCAGCAGCCCGATAGCGGGACCCTACAATGAGCAGTTCTTC. It encodes CASSPIAGPYNEQFF.

This chain links TRBV19 with TRBJ2-1; no definite D call. CDR3 length: 12 residues. Germline V gives CDR1 LNHDA, CDR2 SQIVND (reference sequence). V lost 4 bases and J 4 bases, leaving 5 bases between the germline ends. This chain's CDR3 is CASSTQYNEQFF. The CDR3 DNA follows: TGTGCCAGTAGTACCCAATACAATGAGCAGTTCTTC.

The gene calls are TRBV27 and TRBJ2-3; tentative D call: TRBD1 (6 bases). The germline V gene has CDR1 MNHEY and CDR2 SMNVEV (reference sequence). The ends were cut back, 2 bases at V and 0 bases at J, with 9 bases in the middle. There are 15 residues in the CDR3. CDR3 protein: CASSLVGASTDTQYF. CDR3 bases: TGTGCCAGCAGTTTAGTGGGGGCTAGCACAGATACGCAGTATTTT.

The chain uses TRBV12-5 and TRBJ2-1, with D uncertain. The V gene lost 1 base and the J gene lost 8 bases, with 9 bases spanning the gap. Germline V lookup: CDR1 LGHNT, CDR2 FRNRAP. The CDR3 loop spans 13 amino acids. This chain's CDR3 is CASGLAPTYEQFF. The CDR3 DNA reads TGTGCTAGTGGTTTGGCTCCTACCTATGAGCAGTTCTTC.

The chain employs TRBV6-2 or TRBV6-3 and TRBJ1-2, with 10 bases fitting TRBD1. Trimming at V came to 6 bases and at J to 4 bases, leaving 11 bases not matched to a gene. Germline V CDR1 and CDR2: MNHEY, SVGEGT. The CDR3 length is 16 residues. The CDR3 protein is CASSPVDRGRGYGYTF. CDR3 bases: TGTGCCAGCAGCCCAGTTGACAGGGGGCGCGGCTATGGCTACACCTTC.

This clone was seen just once. The chain uses TRBV15 and TRBJ2-2; D ambiguous. Germline values: CDR1 LNHNV, CDR2 YYDKDF (reference sequence). This CDR3 has 16 amino acids. Trimming took off 0 bases at V and 0 bases at J, with 8 bases between the two ends. CDR3 bases: TGTGCCACCAGCAGAGATGTCCTAACGAACACCGGGGAGCTGTTTTTT. Its translation is CATSRDVLTNTGELFF.